The source of this T cell receptor (beta chain) is a study of cytomegalovirus exposure and HLA in healthy donors. Nominally healthy donors were sampled, though unrecorded immune exposures were likely. Overall study results and limits: Among CMV-associated TCR beta chains, most appeared HLA-restricted in a later analysis. Of the V segments, some could not be distinguished, including TRBV6-2 and TRBV6-3, and were excluded.

Germline V lookup: CDR1 SGHTA, CDR2 FQGTGA. Trimming shortened V by 5 bases and J by 7 bases, and 18 bases separated the two germline ends. CDR3 length: 15 residues. Both 60 Vbeta primers and 13 Jbeta primers went into the PCR. In the study's own analysis: A later analysis counted 80 million or so unique TCR beta chains, around 10 million shared. Here immunoSEQ multiplex PCR was the method, and the copy in TCRdb shows in-frame clones only, minus some. V, J and clone size derive from that table, while D and trimming were established from the DNA sequence. The table lists some 87,000 clones, 55% to 75% of them singletons, with around 15% in the top ten. As for this clone: Its antigen is undetermined.

V is TRBV7-3 and J is TRBJ2-1, with a weak D call TRBD2 (5 bases). The sample taken for sequencing was PBMCs. The receptor comes from a woman in her fifties or sixties in good health and CMV-seropositive. The CDR3 sequence: CASSPSISGWNEQFF. In DNA form, the CDR3 reads TGTGCCAGCAGCCCCAGTATATCGGGGTGGAATGAGCAGTTCTTC.